A selection of T cell receptor beta chains follows, all from one sample in a study of T cell repertoires in cytomegalovirus infection. Via MiXCR, TCRdb re-called the reads, giving one row per CDR3 protein. This table holds approximately 590,000 distinct CDR3 sequences, 40% found once. Their antigens remain unidentified. Here the sequenced sample was cultured PBMCs, taken from culture after CMV antigen stimulation. All receptors come from a human donor in good health (CMV status not recorded). Some clones in this sample may be carry-over from other donors' samples. CDR3s leave out the opening cysteine and the closing phenylalanine or tryptophan.

TRBV14,TRBJ2-5,14,ASSRLAGRRQETQY
TRBV6-2/TRBV6-3,TRBJ2-1,13,ASSYSPGTYNEQF
TRBV11-2,TRBJ2-3,10,ASSTTRDTQY
TRBV20-1,TRBJ1-2,12,SARAGTGAWGYT
TRBV27,TRBJ1-5,11,ASSSREGQPQH
TRBV3-1,TRBJ2-2,14,ASSVRDPQTTGELF
TRBV28,TRBJ1-2,15,ASSLDRGQVQAYGYT
TRBV19,TRBJ2-3,11,ASHAGGTDTQY
TRBV12-3/TRBV12-4,TRBJ1-2,11,ASSFGSGYGYT
TRBV11-2,TRBJ2-7,15,ASSSIGARGLIYEQY
TRBV6-1,TRBJ2-3,13,ASSGGGLSTDTQY
TRBV2,TRBJ2-3,9,ASRDLDTQY
TRBV5-1,TRBJ2-7,13,ASSLEGQVMREQY
TRBV6-2/TRBV6-3,TRBJ2-4,19,ASSYRGTSDRPTLAKNIQY
TRBV4-1,TRBJ2-7,11,ASSQLERGEQY
TRBV24-1,TRBJ2-3,17,ATSDLTTGTGGVIDTQY
TRBV6-6,TRBJ1-5,13,ASRDRAGGNQPQH
TRBV6-8,TRBJ2-1,7,APGTGQF
TRBV5-4,TRBJ2-2,12,ASSPGTGGGELF